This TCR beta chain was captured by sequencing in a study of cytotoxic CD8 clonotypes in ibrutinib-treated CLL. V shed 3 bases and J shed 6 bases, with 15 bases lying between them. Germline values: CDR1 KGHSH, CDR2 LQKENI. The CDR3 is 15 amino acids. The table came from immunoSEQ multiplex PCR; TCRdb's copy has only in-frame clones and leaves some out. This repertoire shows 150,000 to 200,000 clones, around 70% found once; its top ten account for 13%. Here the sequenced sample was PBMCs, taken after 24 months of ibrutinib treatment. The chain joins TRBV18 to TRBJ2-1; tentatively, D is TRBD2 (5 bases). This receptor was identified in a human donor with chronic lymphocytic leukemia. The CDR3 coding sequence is TGTGCCAGCTCACCGGCGGCGGGCAACCTCAATGAGCAGTTCTTC. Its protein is CASSPAAGNLNEQFF.